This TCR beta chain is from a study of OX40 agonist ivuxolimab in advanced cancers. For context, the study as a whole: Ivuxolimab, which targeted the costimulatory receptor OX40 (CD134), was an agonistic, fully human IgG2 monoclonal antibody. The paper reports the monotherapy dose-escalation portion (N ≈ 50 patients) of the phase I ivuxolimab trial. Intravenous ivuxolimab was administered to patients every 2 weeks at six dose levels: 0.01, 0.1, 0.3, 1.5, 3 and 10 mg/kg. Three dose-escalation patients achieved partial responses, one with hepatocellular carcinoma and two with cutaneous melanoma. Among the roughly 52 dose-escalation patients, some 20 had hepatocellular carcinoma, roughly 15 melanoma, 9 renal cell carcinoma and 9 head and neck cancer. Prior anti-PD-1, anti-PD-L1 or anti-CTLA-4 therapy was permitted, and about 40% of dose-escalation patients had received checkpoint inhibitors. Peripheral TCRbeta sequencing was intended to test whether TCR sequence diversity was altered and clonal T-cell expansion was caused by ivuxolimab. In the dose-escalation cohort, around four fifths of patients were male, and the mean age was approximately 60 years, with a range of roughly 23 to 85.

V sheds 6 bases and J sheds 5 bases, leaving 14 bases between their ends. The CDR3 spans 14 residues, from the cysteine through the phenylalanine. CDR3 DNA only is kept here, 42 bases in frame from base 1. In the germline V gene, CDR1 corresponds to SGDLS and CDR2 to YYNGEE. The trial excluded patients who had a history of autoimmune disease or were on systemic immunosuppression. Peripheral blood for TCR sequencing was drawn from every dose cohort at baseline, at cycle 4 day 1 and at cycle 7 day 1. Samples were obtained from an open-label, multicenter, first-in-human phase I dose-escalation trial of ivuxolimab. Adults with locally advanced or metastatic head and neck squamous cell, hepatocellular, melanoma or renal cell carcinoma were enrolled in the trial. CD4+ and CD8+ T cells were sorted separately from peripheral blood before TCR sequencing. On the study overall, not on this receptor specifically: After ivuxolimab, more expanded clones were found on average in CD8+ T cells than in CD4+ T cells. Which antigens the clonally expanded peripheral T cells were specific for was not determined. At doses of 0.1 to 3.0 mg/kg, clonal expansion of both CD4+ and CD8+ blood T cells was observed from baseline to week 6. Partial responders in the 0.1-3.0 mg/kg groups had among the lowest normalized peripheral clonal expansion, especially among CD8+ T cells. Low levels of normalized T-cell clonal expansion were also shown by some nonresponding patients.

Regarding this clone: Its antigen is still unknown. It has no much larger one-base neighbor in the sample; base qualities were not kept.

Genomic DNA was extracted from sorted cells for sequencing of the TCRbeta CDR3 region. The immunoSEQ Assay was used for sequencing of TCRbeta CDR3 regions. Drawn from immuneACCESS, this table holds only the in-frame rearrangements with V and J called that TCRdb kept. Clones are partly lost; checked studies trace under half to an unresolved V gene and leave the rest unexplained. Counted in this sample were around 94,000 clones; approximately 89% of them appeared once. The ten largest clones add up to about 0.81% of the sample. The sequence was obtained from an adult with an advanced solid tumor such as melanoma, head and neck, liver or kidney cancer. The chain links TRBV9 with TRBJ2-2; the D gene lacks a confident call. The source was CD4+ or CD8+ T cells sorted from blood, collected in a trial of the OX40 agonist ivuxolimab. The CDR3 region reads CASTATHKTGELFF. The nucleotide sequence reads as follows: TGTGCCAGCACCGCAACCCATAAAACCGGGGAGCTGTTTTTT.